These 17 T cell receptor beta chains came from one sample sequenced in a study of cytomegalovirus exposure and HLA in healthy donors. Both 60 Vbeta primers and 13 Jbeta primers went into the PCR. The table came from immunoSEQ multiplex PCR; TCRdb's copy has only in-frame clones and leaves some out. The sample lists around 120,000 clones; over 65% were seen once. Sequencing was performed on PBMCs. The source is a young man in good health and CMV-seronegative.

The chain carries TRBV20-1 and TRBJ1-2; a possible D gene is TRBD1 (6 bases). This CDR3 has 11 residues. Per germline, CDR1 DFQATT and CDR2 SNEGSKA (reference sequence). The V end lost 7 bases, the J end lost 6 bases, and 12 bases lay between the germline ends. CDR3 coding DNA: TGCAGTGTCCCGGACAGTGATGGCTACACCTTC. Amino acids: CSVPDSDGYTF.

The rearrangement links TRBV19 to TRBJ1-4; D is undetermined. This CDR3 is 15 amino acids long. CDR1 LNHDA and CDR2 SQIVND come from the germline V gene (reference sequence). V gave up 0 bases and J gave up 0 bases, with 5 bases separating them. The CDR3 loop reads CASSIERTTNEKLFF. The CDR3 nucleotides are TGTGCCAGTAGTATAGAGCGGACAACTAATGAAAAACTGTTTTTT.

V usage is TRBV9 and J usage is TRBJ1-4; unclear D gene. V lost 0 bases and J lost 4, with 10 bases in between. The CDR3 extends over 15 amino acids. CDR1 SGDLS and CDR2 YYNGEE come from the germline V gene. The CDR3 reads CASSVGATDNEKLFF. The CDR3, as DNA: TGTGCCAGCAGCGTAGGGGCTACCGATAATGAAAAACTGTTTTTT.

The chain joins TRBV5-4 to TRBJ2-2; TRBD2 matches 7 bases. V lost 9 bases to trimming and J lost 6 bases; unmatched junction nucleotides: 17. The CDR3 length is 16 residues. Germline CDR1 SGHNT, CDR2 YYREEE (reference sequence). The CDR3 loop is CATWWAGGGDSGELFF. The CDR3 DNA reads as TGTGCCACCTGGTGGGCTGGCGGGGGTGATTCCGGGGAGCTGTTTTTT. Full variable domain (missing parts from reference TRBV5-4 and TRBJ2-2): ETGVTQSPTHLIKTRGQQVTLRCSSQSGHNTVSWYQQALGQGPQFIFQYYREEENGRGNFPPRFSGLQFPNYSSELNVNALELDDSALYLCATWWAGGGDSGELFFGEGSRLTVL.

This chain connects TRBV4-2 to TRBJ2-2; D is undetermined. CDR1 and CDR2 (germline): LGHNA, YNFKEQ. CDR3 length equals 14 residues. The V and J ends lost 2 bases and 6 bases respectively, with 10 bases between them. The CDR3 reads CASSQPRTPGELFF. The CDR3 nucleotides read TGTGCCAGCAGCCAACCGAGAACTCCCGGGGAGCTGTTTTTT.

This clone was observed a single time. The chain combines TRBV29-1 with TRBJ2-6; 10 nucleotides match TRBD1. Per the germline V gene, CDR1 is SQVTM and CDR2 is ANQGSEA. The CDR3 runs to 14 residues. With 6 bases clipped from V and 2 bases from J, the junction kept 1 base outside the gene matches. The DNA of the CDR3 is TGCAGCGTGGGACAGGGGACTGGGGCCAACGTCCTGACTTTC. Translation: CSVGQGTGANVLTF.

The chain links TRBV10-1 to TRBJ2-1, with 9 bases identical to TRBD1. The ends lost 0 bases at V and 5 bases at J; junction bases unmatched: 8. The germline V gene encodes CDR1 WNHNN and CDR2 SYGVQD (reference sequence). The CDR3 is 17 residues long. The CDR3 nucleotides are TGCGCCAGCAGTGAGTCTTCGAACAGGGGGCAACACAATGAGCAGTTCTTC. As protein: CASSESSNRGQHNEQFF.

This clone came up once. The rearrangement joins TRBV6-6 to TRBJ2-5, with 7 bases fitting TRBD2. Trimming took 11 bases from V and 5 from J; bases not matched to a gene: 11. The CDR3 is 13 amino acids. CDR1 is MNHNY and CDR2 is SVGAGI in the germline V gene (reference sequence). This CDR3 is CAGKGTTEETQYF. For the CDR3, the DNA is TGTGCCGGAAAAGGGACTACCGAGGAGACCCAGTACTTC.

The chain couples TRBV7-8 to TRBJ1-5, with a possible D match to TRBD1 (5 bases). The CDR3 spans 16 residues. Trimming shortened V by 6 bases and J by 2 bases, and 17 bases separated the two germline ends. Germline V gives CDR1 SGHVS, CDR2 FQNEAQ. The CDR3 here is CASSRAGEVRNQPQHF. The CDR3 DNA is TGTGCCAGCAGTCGCGCGGGGGAGGTTCGCAATCAGCCCCAGCATTTT.

This chain joins TRBV30 and TRBJ2-5, with D uncertain. This CDR3 spans 12 amino acids. Between the trimmed V and J ends, which lost 1 base and 5 bases, there was a span of 8 bases. The germline V gene encodes CDR1 GTSNPN and CDR2 SVGIG (reference sequence). CDR3 coding DNA: TGTGCCTGGAGTGCAAACGAGGAGACCCAGTACTTC. This gives the protein CAWSANEETQYF.

The CDR3 spells CASSPQRAGVNEQYF. Written as DNA, the CDR3 is TGTGCCAGCTCACCTCAAAGGGCGGGAGTTAACGAGCAGTACTTC. The rearrangement links TRBV18 to TRBJ2-7, with 7 positions matching TRBD2. CDR1 is KGHSH, CDR2 LQKENI, per germline. The CDR3 has 15 amino acids. V gave up 3 bases and J gave up 5 bases; unmatched junction bases: 10.

This clone has more than one count but fewer than ten. The rearrangement links TRBV4-3 to TRBJ2-1; no clear D gene. The V end lost 3 bases, the J end lost 0 bases, and 9 bases lay between the germline ends. This CDR3 is 15 amino acids long. Per the germline V gene, CDR1 is LGHNA and CDR2 is YSLEER. CDR3 protein: CASSHLGSSYNEQFF. The CDR3 bases are TGCGCCAGCAGCCACCTGGGCAGCTCCTACAATGAGCAGTTCTTC.

The gene calls are TRBV27 and TRBJ1-1; D possibly corresponds to TRBD1 (5 bases). The CDR3 sequence is 12 residues long. The germline CDR1 and CDR2 sequences are MNHEY and SMNVEV (reference sequence). V shed 6 bases and J shed 5 bases, with 10 bases lying between them. CDR3 sequence: CASSQGTTEAFF. DNA for the CDR3: TGTGCCAGCAGCCAGGGTACAACTGAAGCTTTCTTT.

The chain uses TRBV28 and TRBJ1-1, with no clear D. Germline CDR1 reads MDHEN; CDR2 reads SYDVKM. Trimming removed 5 bases from V and 2 bases from J, with 6 bases in between. This CDR3 spans 12 amino acids. CDR3 in DNA: TGTGCCAGCAGTCCTAGAAACACTGAAGCTTTCTTT. Translation: CASSPRNTEAFF.

The V and J genes are TRBV10-3 and TRBJ2-1, with 9 positions matching TRBD2. The V segment lost 0 bases and the J segment 7 bases; nucleotides outside the gene matches: 7. Germline-derived CDR1 and CDR2 are ENHRY and SYGVKD. CDR3 length: 16 residues. This CDR3 is CAISESGREGLNEQFF. The CDR3 DNA reads TGTGCCATCAGTGAGTCGGGGCGGGAGGGCCTAAATGAGCAGTTCTTC.

The V and J genes are TRBV10-1 and TRBJ2-2, with D perhaps matching TRBD2 (6 bases). The CDR3 covers 15 residues. V lost 5 bases and J 5 bases, leaving 15 bases between the germline ends. The germline gives CDR1 WNHNN, CDR2 SYGVQD (reference sequence). CDR3 coding DNA: TGCGCCAGCAGTAGGAAGGGTGCGGGAACCGGGGAGCTGTTTTTT. Residues: CASSRKGAGTGELFF.

V gene TRBV7-2 combines with J gene TRBJ1-6; 7 positions match TRBD1. V shed 0 bases and J 8 bases; nucleotides not matched to a gene: 7. The CDR3 has 16 amino acids. Germline lookup yields CDR1 SGHTA and CDR2 FQGNSA. The CDR3 reads CASSLAGTATYSPLHF. CDR3 nucleotide sequence: TGTGCCAGCAGCTTAGCCGGGACAGCTACTTATTCACCCCTCCACTTT.